This T cell receptor beta chain was observed in a study of cytomegalovirus exposure and HLA in healthy donors. Study-wide points: First-cohort TCR clusters tended to co-occur in the 90 to 150 validation repertoires, a later analysis found. CMV antigen specificity was confirmed in vitro for a few CMV-associated chains. Altogether, some 170 TCR beta chains were recorded as cytomegalovirus-associated.

CDR1 SGDLS and CDR2 YYNGEE come from the germline V gene. This CDR3 spans 14 amino acids. Trimming took off 0 bases at V and 11 bases at J, with 18 bases between the two ends. The assay was immunoSEQ multiplex PCR, and TCRdb's table has in-frame clones only and misses some. The sample includes 100,000 to 130,000 clones, nearly 97% seen only once; the top ten take 0.67%. Note on this clone: Its target is not known.

The rearrangement joins TRBV9 to TRBJ2-7; D is perhaps TRBD1 (6 bases). The receptor comes from a woman under 30 in good health and CMV-seronegative. Source material: PBMCs. The CDR3 loop reads CASSVGDTKESEYF. CDR3 bases: TGTGCCAGCAGCGTAGGGGACACCAAAGAGTCGGAGTACTTC.